These 27 T cell receptor beta chains were all obtained from the same sample, sequenced in a study of blood T cell repertoires in COVID-19. Sequencing was performed with immunoSEQ multiplex PCR; in TCRdb, only in-frame clones are kept and a portion is missing. The top ten hold approximately 3% of the sample, which has roughly 280,000 clones, 88% seen once. Sample: PBMCs or T cells enriched from blood (not recorded which). Every receptor here comes from a woman aged 45 to 65 who had recovered from COVID-19.

This clone was seen a single time. The V call is TRBV2, the J call TRBJ1-1; 9 nucleotides agree with TRBD1. From germline, CDR1 is SNHLY and CDR2 FYNNEI. The CDR3 is 12 residues long. V was clipped by 4 bases and J by 8 bases; unmatched bases: 2. CDR3 nucleotide sequence: TGTGCCAGCAGTGGGGACAGGGACGAAGCTTTCTTT. It yields the protein CASSGDRDEAFF.

This sequence joins TRBV19 and TRBJ1-5; D ambiguous. CDR1 LNHDA and CDR2 SQIVND come from the germline V gene (reference sequence). The CDR3 sequence is 17 residues long. Trimming removed 4 bases at V and 2 bases at J, with 18 bases between. CDR3 nucleotides: TGTGCCAGTAGTACTACAGAGAGAGTATTTGGCAATCAGCCCCAGCATTTT. Its translation: CASSTTERVFGNQPQHF.

The chain carries TRBV7-2 and TRBJ1-4; D is perhaps TRBD1 (5 bases). Germline loops: CDR1 SGHTA, CDR2 FQGNSA. Trimming took off 3 bases at V and 0 bases at J, with 8 bases between the two ends. This CDR3 has 15 amino acids. The CDR3 reads CASSFWGATNEKLFF. CDR3 coding DNA: TGTGCCAGCAGCTTCTGGGGGGCAACTAATGAAAAACTGTTTTTT.

This chain uses TRBV2 with TRBJ1-4; 8 bases fit TRBD1. Trimming removed 8 bases from V and 6 bases from J; junction bases left unmatched: 2. Germline CDR1 SNHLY, CDR2 FYNNEI. The CDR3 length is 12 residues. The CDR3 region has the DNA TGTGCCAGCGGGGGACAGGATGAAAAACTGTTTTTT. This sequence encodes CASGGQDEKLFF.

DNA for the CDR3: TGTGCCAGCAGCTCCCAGCGCGGGCGTTCCTACAATGAGCAGTTCTTC. Amino acids: CASSSQRGRSYNEQFF. V gene TRBV7-2 combines with J gene TRBJ2-1; D perhaps matches TRBD2 (5 bases). V lost 4 bases and J lost 1, with 14 bases in between. CDR1 is SGHTA and CDR2 is FQGNSA in the germline V gene. The CDR3 is 16 residues long.

The gene calls are TRBV28 and TRBJ1-1; weak D call: TRBD1 (6 bases). This CDR3 is 14 amino acids long. Germline V gene sequence: CDR1 MDHEN, CDR2 SYDVKM. V shed 4 bases and J shed 3 bases, with 12 bases lying between them. The CDR3 loop is CASSSTGYDTEAFF. Written as DNA, the CDR3 is TGTGCCAGCAGTTCAACAGGGTATGACACTGAAGCTTTCTTT.

The chain joins TRBV24-1 to TRBJ1-4, with 9 bases aligning to TRBD1. Germline loops: CDR1 KGHDR, CDR2 SFDVKD. Trimming at V came to 4 bases and at J to 2 bases, leaving 7 bases not matched to a gene. The CDR3 has 17 amino acids. The CDR3 DNA is TGTGCCACCAGTGACCCGGGACAGGGAGGGACTAATGAAAAACTGTTTTTT. Encoded protein: CATSDPGQGGTNEKLFF.

CDR3: CATSRRQGAYEQYF. CDR3 DNA: TGTGCCACCAGCAGGAGACAGGGGGCCTACGAGCAGTACTTC. The rearrangement uses TRBV15 and TRBJ2-7, with 9 nucleotides matching TRBD1. V shed 3 bases, J shed 2 bases, and the junction held 2 bases outside the gene matches. In germline, CDR1 is LNHNV, CDR2 YYDKDF (reference sequence). The CDR3 is 14 residues long.

There are a few counts of this clone. This rearrangement joins TRBV7-9 to TRBJ2-7; 8 positions match TRBD1. The CDR3 totals 15 residues. The germline V gene encodes CDR1 SEHNR and CDR2 FQNEAQ (reference sequence). The V and J ends lost 4 bases and 3 bases, in that order; junction bases with no gene match: 8. The CDR3 DNA is TGTGCCAGCAGCTCCAGGACAGGGAGAAGCTACGAGCAGTACTTC. This translates into CASSSRTGRSYEQYF.

The V gene is TRBV5-1, the J gene TRBJ2-3; 10 bases are shared with TRBD2. With 4 bases clipped from V and 0 bases from J, the junction kept 2 bases outside the gene matches. This CDR3 is 15 amino acids long. Germline CDR1 reads SGHRS; CDR2 reads YFSETQ. CDR3 nucleotides: TGCGCCAGCAGCCTGACTAGCGGGAGCACAGATACGCAGTATTTT. Amino acids: CASSLTSGSTDTQYF.

This chain connects TRBV9 to TRBJ1-5; perhaps TRBD1 as D (6 bases). Per germline, CDR1 SGDLS and CDR2 YYNGEE. Trimming took off 1 base at V and 3 bases at J, with 11 bases between the two ends. CDR3 length equals 15 residues. CDR3 DNA: TGTGCCAGCAGCGTATCGGGACAAACCAATCAGCCCCAGCATTTT. This sequence encodes CASSVSGQTNQPQHF.

The chain carries TRBV6-2 or TRBV6-3 and TRBJ2-6, with D possibly TRBD2 on 6 matching bases. CDR1 MNHEY and CDR2 SVGEGT come from the germline V gene. CDR3 length equals 18 residues. The V end lost 6 bases, the J end lost 1 base, and 19 bases lay between the germline ends. CDR3: CASSPRRVGDSGANVLTF. The CDR3 coding sequence is TGTGCCAGCAGCCCAAGGAGGGTAGGGGATTCTGGGGCCAACGTCCTGACTTTC.

The chain is built from TRBV28 and TRBJ2-1; 7 bases align to TRBD2. Germline V gives CDR1 MDHEN, CDR2 SYDVKM. CDR3 length equals 16 residues. With V trimmed by 5 bases and J by 2 bases, 9 bases remained unmatched. The CDR3 coding sequence is TGTGCCAGCAGTATGGGACTAACGATTGCCTACAATGAGCAGTTCTTC. Amino acids: CASSMGLTIAYNEQFF.

The chain is built from TRBV2 and TRBJ2-3, with 7 bases matching TRBD1. The J segment lost 8 bases and the V segment lost 7 bases, leaving 6 bases of the junction unmatched. Germline values: CDR1 SNHLY, CDR2 FYNNEI. The CDR3 is 12 amino acids. The CDR3 loop is CASKGAAGTQYF. CDR3 bases: TGTGCCAGCAAGGGGGCTGCGGGTACGCAGTATTTT.

The chain has TRBV7-9 and TRBJ1-1, with 8 bases lining up with TRBD1. This CDR3 has 15 residues. Losses at the gene ends were 4 bases for V and 6 bases for J; bases not matched to a gene: 10. Germline loops: CDR1 SEHNR, CDR2 FQNEAQ (reference sequence). CDR3 region: CASSSLRDRPAEAFF. CDR3 in DNA: TGTGCCAGCAGCTCCCTCCGGGACAGGCCGGCTGAAGCTTTCTTT.

The rearrangement joins TRBV7-3 to TRBJ2-3; unclear D gene. Trimming removed 1 base at V and 4 bases at J, with 9 bases between. CDR1 and CDR2 (germline): SGHTA, FQGTGA. This CDR3 is built from 14 residues. CDR3 residues: CASSLMATSDTQYF. In DNA form, the CDR3 reads TGTGCCAGCAGCTTAATGGCGACATCAGATACGCAGTATTTT.

The chain uses TRBV28 and TRBJ2-7; 7 positions agree with TRBD2. The germline CDR1 and CDR2 sequences are MDHEN and SYDVKM. The trim removed 7 bases at V and 2 bases at J, leaving 8 bases unmatched. The CDR3 covers 14 residues. The CDR3 nucleotides are TGTGCCAGCACAAACCGGGGGGTTCCCTACGAGCAGTACTTC. Translated, it gives CASTNRGVPYEQYF. The variable domain in full, completed from reference TRBV28 and TRBJ2-7, reads DVKVTQSSRYLVKRTGEKVFLECVQDMDHENMFWYRQDPGLGLRLIYFSYDVKMKEKGDIPEGYSVSREKKERFSLILESASTNQTSMYLCASTNRGVPYEQYFGPGTRLTVT.

The rearrangement links TRBV4-2 to TRBJ2-2; 11 bases agree with TRBD2. Trimming at V came to 2 bases and at J to 2 bases, leaving 1 base not matched to a gene. CDR1 is LGHNA, CDR2 YNFKEQ, per germline. CDR3 length: 16 residues. CDR3 nucleotide sequence: TGTGCCAGCAGCCAACGACTAGCGGGAAACACCGGGGAGCTGTTTTTT. Translation: CASSQRLAGNTGELFF.

V usage is TRBV11-2 and J usage is TRBJ1-3, with no clear D. V was trimmed by 5 bases and J by 0 bases, leaving 8 bases between them. Germline V CDR1 and CDR2: SGHAT, FQNNGV. CDR3 length equals 14 residues. The CDR3, as DNA: TGTGCCAGCAGCCACAGAAGCTCTGGAAACACCATATATTTT. Its translation is CASSHRSSGNTIYF. The full variable domain, completed using reference TRBV11-2 and TRBJ1-3, is EAGVAQSPRYKIIEKRQSVAFWCNPISGHATLYWYQQILGQGPKLLIQFQNNGVVDDSQLPKDRFSAERLKGVDSTLKIQPAKLEDSAVYLCASSHRSSGNTIYFGEGSWLTVV.

This clone was seen a few times. The V gene is TRBV4-1, the J gene TRBJ2-2, with TRBD2 identical over 10 bases. V trimming: 4 bases; J trimming: 3 bases; junction bases outside the gene matches: 8. The CDR3 contains 17 residues. The germline V gene encodes CDR1 MGHRA and CDR2 YSYEKL. In DNA form, the CDR3 reads TGCGCCAGCAGCCCAGCAGCAGGGACTAGCGACACCGGGGAGCTGTTTTTT. This codes for CASSPAAGTSDTGELFF.

The chain employs TRBV4-2 and TRBJ2-1; D gene unclear. This CDR3 is built from 12 residues. CDR1 LGHNA and CDR2 YNFKEQ come from the germline V gene. V lost 1 base, J lost 12 bases, and 10 bases lay in between. CDR3: CASSQGQLGQFF. The CDR3 nucleotides are TGTGCCAGCAGCCAAGGCCAACTCGGGCAGTTCTTC.

This chain joins TRBV5-4 and TRBJ2-7, with 7 nucleotides matching TRBD1. Germline trimming cut 4 bases from V and 7 bases from J; bases unmatched to any gene: 8. This CDR3 region has 13 residues. Germline V gene sequence: CDR1 SGHNT, CDR2 YYREEE (reference sequence). In DNA, the CDR3 is TGTGCCAGCAGCCCAGGACAGGCTAGGGAGCAGTACTTC. Protein product: CASSPGQAREQYF.

In its sample, this clone was seen a few times. The chain couples TRBV20-1 to TRBJ1-2, with D tentatively TRBD1 (5 bases). The V end was cut by 3 bases, the J end by 4 bases, with 15 bases between. Germline lookup yields CDR1 DFQATT and CDR2 SNEGSKA (reference sequence). The CDR3 spans 14 residues. DNA for the CDR3: TGCAGTGCTAGTGGGGGTGGGAGCCGCTATGGCTACACCTTC. It translates to CSASGGGSRYGYTF.

The chain employs TRBV19 and TRBJ2-3; D remains unclear. The V end lost 3 bases, the J end lost 5 bases, and 9 bases lay between the germline ends. The CDR3 totals 13 residues. Germline values: CDR1 LNHDA, CDR2 SQIVND (reference sequence). The CDR3 region is CASSMAAVDTQYF. The DNA for the CDR3 is TGTGCCAGTAGTATGGCGGCGGTAGATACGCAGTATTTT.

CDR3 nucleotides: TGTGCCAGGTTTAGCGGGAGGCTGTACAATGAGCAGTTCTTC. Its protein product is CARFSGRLYNEQFF. The chain links TRBV7-2 to TRBJ2-1, with 10 nucleotides matching TRBD2. Trimming took 9 bases from V and 4 from J; bases not matched to a gene: 6. This CDR3 comprises 14 residues. Germline V lookup: CDR1 SGHTA, CDR2 FQGNSA.

This chain links TRBV28 with TRBJ2-7; perhaps TRBD2 as D (5 bases). CDR1 is MDHEN, CDR2 SYDVKM, per germline. This CDR3 has 14 amino acids. The V end was cut by 2 bases, the J end by 2 bases, with 10 bases between. CDR3 region: CASSLRGLAYEQYF. CDR3 in DNA: TGTGCCAGCAGTTTACGCGGGCTTGCCTACGAGCAGTACTTC.

The DNA for the CDR3 is TGTGCCAGTAGCACAGGGCCAGCGGGAAACACCATATATTTT. Amino acids: CASSTGPAGNTIYF. The rearrangement uses TRBV19 and TRBJ1-3; D possibly corresponds to TRBD1 (6 bases). CDR1 LNHDA and CDR2 SQIVND come from the germline V gene (reference sequence). Trimming stripped 6 bases from V and 4 bases from J, with 13 bases between. The CDR3 contains 14 residues.